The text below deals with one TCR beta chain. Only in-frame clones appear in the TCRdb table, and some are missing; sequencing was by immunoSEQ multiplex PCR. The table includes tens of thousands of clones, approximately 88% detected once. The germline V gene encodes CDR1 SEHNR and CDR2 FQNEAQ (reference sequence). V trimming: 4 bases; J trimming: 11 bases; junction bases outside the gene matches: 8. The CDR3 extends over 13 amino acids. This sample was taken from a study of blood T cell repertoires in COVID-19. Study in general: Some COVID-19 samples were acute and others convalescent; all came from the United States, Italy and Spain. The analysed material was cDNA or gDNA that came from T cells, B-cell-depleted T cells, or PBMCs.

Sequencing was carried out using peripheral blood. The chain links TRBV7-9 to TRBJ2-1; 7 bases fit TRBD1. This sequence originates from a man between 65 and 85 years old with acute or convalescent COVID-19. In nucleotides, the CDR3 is TGTGCCAGCAGCTCGGACCCGGGACAGCAGCAGTTCTTC. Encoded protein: CASSSDPGQQQFF.